Below, 13 T cell receptor beta chains from the same sample are listed, as sequenced in a study of blood T cell repertoires in COVID-19. Produced via immunoSEQ multiplex PCR; TCRdb's table is partial and in-frame only. The repertoire holds about 180,000 clones, roughly 85% seen once, with around 9.5% in the top ten. The sequencing input was PBMCs or T cells enriched from blood (not recorded which). All receptors derive from a young woman who had recovered from COVID-19.

The chain has TRBV11-3 and TRBJ2-6; 12 bases line up with TRBD1. V lost 5 bases to trimming and J lost 1 base; unmatched junction nucleotides: 3. The germline V gene encodes CDR1 SGHNT and CDR2 YENEEA. This CDR3 contains 17 residues. CDR3 DNA sequence: TGTGCCAGCAGCCCGGGACAGGGGGCGTCTGGGGCCAACGTCCTGACTTTC. Protein sequence: CASSPGQGASGANVLTF.

The V call is TRBV6-6, the J call TRBJ1-1, with 9 bases identical to TRBD1. V was pared by 5 bases and J by 6 bases, with 16 bases of the junction left unmatched. CDR3 length equals 17 residues. The germline CDR1 and CDR2 sequences are MNHNY and SVGAGI (reference sequence). Here the CDR3 DNA reads TGTGCCAGCAGTCGGGGACAGGGACTTTCAGGTTTGGCTGAAGCTTTCTTT. Its protein is CASSRGQGLSGLAEAFF.

This clone was seen once. The chain links TRBV19 to TRBJ2-1, with TRBD2 identical over 9 bases. With V trimmed by 0 bases and J by 7 bases, 7 bases remained unmatched. This CDR3 is built from 16 residues. Germline V CDR1 and CDR2: LNHDA, SQIVND (reference sequence). CDR3 coding DNA: TGTGCCAGTAGTATAGATAGGGCGGGGGGGCCTAATGAGCAGTTCTTC. Residues: CASSIDRAGGPNEQFF.

CDR3 amino acids: CASRPSTGVNSPLHF. CDR3 nucleotide sequence: TGTGCCAGCAGACCGTCTACAGGGGTAAATTCACCCCTCCACTTT. V gene TRBV28 combines with J gene TRBJ1-6; TRBD1 aligns across 7 bases. This CDR3 contains 15 residues. With V trimmed by 6 bases and J by 7 bases, 9 bases remained unmatched. Germline loops: CDR1 MDHEN, CDR2 SYDVKM.

The chain recombines TRBV28 with TRBJ2-7; TRBD1 matches at 8 bases. V shed 5 bases and J 0 bases; nucleotides not matched to a gene: 6. This CDR3 has 15 residues. Germline V gene sequence: CDR1 MDHEN, CDR2 SYDVKM. The CDR3 sequence: CASSPQGGFSYEQYF. The CDR3 DNA is TGTGCCAGCAGTCCACAGGGGGGATTCTCCTACGAGCAGTACTTC.

This clone was seen only once. The chain links TRBV2 to TRBJ2-1; 7 positions agree with TRBD2. This CDR3 is built from 13 residues. Germline values: CDR1 SNHLY, CDR2 FYNNEI. The CDR3: CAPRRDYYNEQFF. The CDR3 DNA follows: TGTGCGCCGAGGAGGGACTATTACAATGAGCAGTTCTTC.

The V gene is TRBV28, the J gene TRBJ1-6; D is perhaps TRBD1 (6 bases). Germline V CDR1 and CDR2: MDHEN, SYDVKM. Trimming cost V 6 bases and J 9 bases, with 21 bases left between them. CDR3 length: 16 amino acids. This CDR3 is CASRNRVAPESSPLHF. As DNA, the CDR3 is TGTGCCAGCAGGAACAGGGTCGCCCCTGAATCTTCACCCCTCCACTTT.

This sequence joins TRBV9 and TRBJ1-4; TRBD1 matches at 8 bases. With V trimmed by 3 bases and J by 4 bases, 5 bases remained unmatched. This CDR3 is 15 amino acids long. In germline, CDR1 is SGDLS, CDR2 YYNGEE. The CDR3 sequence: CASSADRGINEKLFF. In DNA, the CDR3 is TGTGCCAGCAGCGCCGACAGGGGCATTAATGAAAAACTGTTTTTT.

This chain joins TRBV28 and TRBJ2-2, with TRBD1 matching 7 bases. In germline, CDR1 is MDHEN, CDR2 SYDVKM. J lost 3 bases, V lost 2 bases, and 3 bases had no gene match. This CDR3 spans 15 amino acids. The CDR3 loop reads CASSLGDRYTGELFF. The CDR3 coding sequence is TGTGCCAGCAGTTTAGGGGACAGATACACCGGGGAGCTGTTTTTT. Looking up the rest from reference TRBV28 and TRBJ2-2 gives the full variable domain: DVKVTQSSRYLVKRTGEKVFLECVQDMDHENMFWYRQDPGLGLRLIYFSYDVKMKEKGDIPEGYSVSREKKERFSLILESASTNQTSMYLCASSLGDRYTGELFFGEGSRLTVL.

V usage is TRBV7-6 and J usage is TRBJ1-5; D is possibly TRBD1 (5 bases). V was pared by 5 bases and J by 5 bases, with 10 bases between. Germline V gives CDR1 SGHVS, CDR2 FNYEAQ. The CDR3 spans 13 residues. CDR3 region: CASSDGGDQPQHF. The DNA for the CDR3 is TGTGCCAGCAGCGATGGGGGGGATCAGCCCCAGCATTTT.

The rearrangement joins TRBV18 to TRBJ1-2; tentatively, D is TRBD1 (5 bases). Germline V CDR1 and CDR2: KGHSH, LQKENI. V was cut by 4 bases and J by 2 bases, with 11 bases left in between. The CDR3 has 14 amino acids. The CDR3 coding sequence is TGTGCCAGCTCACATGCCAGGGAAAACTATGGCTACACCTTC. This sequence encodes CASSHARENYGYTF.

This chain links TRBV2 with TRBJ2-1; D unresolved. CDR3 size: 13 residues. V lost 7 bases, J lost 0 bases, and 7 bases lay in between. CDR1 is SNHLY and CDR2 is FYNNEI in the germline V gene. CDR3 bases: TGTGCCAGCATTTTTAGCTCCTACAATGAGCAGTTCTTC. As protein: CASIFSSYNEQFF.

This clone was seen only once. The genes are TRBV19 and TRBJ2-7, with 7 bases lining up with TRBD2. Trimming took 0 bases from V and 3 from J; bases not matched to a gene: 5. Germline CDR1 LNHDA, CDR2 SQIVND (reference sequence). The CDR3 is 15 amino acids. CDR3 sequence: CASSIDRDYRYEQYF. CDR3 DNA sequence: TGTGCCAGTAGTATAGATCGGGACTACCGCTACGAGCAGTACTTC.